Below, one T cell receptor (beta chain) is given with its context. The entry originates in a study of blood T cell repertoires in COVID-19. Study overall: There were acute and convalescent COVID-19 samples, and they came from the United States, Italy and Spain. Sources were T cells, B-cell-depleted T cells, or PBMCs; the material itself was cDNA or gDNA.

CDR1 is MNHNS and CDR2 is SASEGT in the germline V gene. This CDR3 has 16 residues. The V segment lost 4 bases and the J segment 3 bases; nucleotides outside the gene matches: 6. As handled by the study authors: Quantification of nucleated cells was approximated via reference gene primer amplification. Method: immunoSEQ multiplex PCR; TCRdb's copy keeps in-frame clones and lacks some. The V and J calls and clone size come from that table; D and trimming were worked out from the DNA. The sample holds roughly 200,000 clones, 90% seen once. V usage is TRBV6-1 and J usage is TRBJ1-4, with TRBD1 matching over 9 bases. The sequenced material came from peripheral blood. The sequence was obtained from a man in his forties or fifties with acute or convalescent COVID-19. The CDR3 region is CASSVTGGAANEKLFF. CDR3 bases: TGTGCCAGCAGTGTTACAGGGGGCGCAGCTAATGAAAAACTGTTTTTT.